Below, 8 T cell receptor beta chains from the same sample are listed, as sequenced in a study of early T cells in non-severe SARS-CoV-2 infection. TCRdb used MiXCR to reprocess the 5' RACE reads, holding one entry per CDR3 protein. The data hold roughly 100,000 distinct CDR3 sequences, with around 12% observed a single time. This material consisted of whole blood, taken at baseline. The receptors originated from an adult who was a healthcare worker with PCR-confirmed SARS-CoV-2 infection or an uninfected control (not recorded which).

There are a few counts of this clonotype. The CDR3 nucleotides read TGTGCCAGCAGCAAAACTCTTGGCGAGCCCCAGCATTTT. This gives the protein CASSKTLGEPQHF. The chain recombines TRBV9 with TRBJ1-5; D is ambiguous. This CDR3 region has 13 residues. Trimming cost V 4 bases and J 8 bases, with 13 bases left between them. Germline V gene data show CDR1 as SGDLS and CDR2 as YYNGEE. Based on the CDR3 plus reference TRBV9 and TRBJ1-5, the full variable domain is DSGVTQTPKHLITATGQRVTLRCSPRSGDLSVYWYQQSLDQGLQFLIQYYNGEERAKGNILERFSAQQFPDLHSELNLSSLELGDSALYFCASSKTLGEPQHFGDGTRLSIL.

This clonotype has just a few counts. The chain is built from TRBV9 and TRBJ2-5, with D perhaps being TRBD1 or TRBD2 (5 bases each). The CDR3 is 14 amino acids. Trimming pared 2 bases from V and 2 bases from J, leaving 10 bases between. Per the germline V gene, CDR1 is SGDLS and CDR2 is YYNGEE. The CDR3 nucleotides are TGTGCCAGCAGCGTCCAGGGAGATCAAGAGACCCAGTACTTC. Residues: CASSVQGDQETQYF.

In this sample, this clonotype turned up many times. V gene TRBV24-1 combines with J gene TRBJ2-7; possible D gene TRBD2, 6 bases. V was pared by 3 bases and J by 4 bases, with 12 bases between. Per the germline V gene, CDR1 is KGHDR and CDR2 is SFDVKD. The CDR3 consists of 14 residues. The CDR3 here is CATSDPGLPYEQYF. In DNA form, the CDR3 reads TGTGCCACCAGTGATCCCGGACTACCGTACGAGCAGTACTTC.

This clonotype was seen at least ten times. The rearrangement links TRBV7-2 to TRBJ1-5; 7 bases fit TRBD1. The J segment lost 7 bases and the V segment lost 5 bases, leaving 8 bases of the junction unmatched. Germline CDR1 and CDR2: SGHTA and FQGNSA. This CDR3 has 14 amino acids. Written as DNA, the CDR3 is TGTGCCAGCAGCCTCGACAGGGAGAGACAGCCCCAGCATTTT. Translation: CASSLDRERQPQHF.

The chain couples TRBV7-2 to TRBJ2-6; unclear D gene. V was cut by 6 bases and J by 0 bases, with 6 bases left in between. Per the germline V gene, CDR1 is SGHTA and CDR2 is FQGNSA. The CDR3 consists of 14 residues. In DNA form, the CDR3 reads TGTGCCAGCAGATCTAACTCTGGGGCCAACGTCCTGACTTTC. This encodes CASRSNSGANVLTF.

The genes are TRBV6-5 and TRBJ1-2; no clear D. V was trimmed by 7 bases and J by 3 bases, leaving 27 bases between them. Germline V gives CDR1 MNHEY, CDR2 SVGAGI. The CDR3 contains 18 residues. The CDR3 coding sequence is TGTGCCAGCACTCTAAACCCCGCCGTCCTGTCTCGAGACTATGGCTACACCTTC. It specifies CASTLNPAVLSRDYGYTF.

The table lists this clonotype with many counts. The V and J genes are TRBV14 and TRBJ2-3, with D unclear. Trimming stripped 3 bases from V and 6 bases from J, with 13 bases between. CDR1 is SGHDN and CDR2 is FVKESK in the germline V gene. The CDR3 is made up of 14 amino acids. The CDR3 region has the DNA TGTGCCAGCAGCCATGTTCCCTCCAGGGATACGCAGTATTTT. Translated: CASSHVPSRDTQYF.

The V call is TRBV12-3 or TRBV12-4, the J call TRBJ2-5; the D gene is possibly TRBD2 (6 bases). V was trimmed by 4 bases and J by 3 bases, leaving 18 bases between them. The CDR3 runs to 16 residues. The CDR3 loop reads CASSSPIKTGEETQYF. Written as DNA, the CDR3 is TGTGCCAGCAGTTCGCCCATCAAGACGGGGGAAGAGACCCAGTACTTC.